This TCR beta chain derives from a study of blood T cell repertoires in COVID-19. Across the whole study: PBMCs, B-cell-depleted T cells, or T cells provided the cDNA or gDNA that made up the material.

This CDR3 has 15 residues. Trimming removed 5 bases from V and 4 bases from J; junction bases left unmatched: 4. CDR1 is SGHTA, CDR2 FQGNSA, per germline. Original processing notes: Reference gene primers were amplified, and this amplification served to estimate nucleated cell counts. This table comes from immunoSEQ multiplex PCR, and its TCRdb copy is limited to in-frame clones, with some not included. V and J calls and clone size are those listed in that table; D and trimming were worked out from the DNA. The sample shows about 11,000 clones, more than 65% of them seen only once. Material for sequencing was peripheral blood. The TCR comes from a man between 60 and 75 years old with COVID-19, enrolled during active disease. The gene calls are TRBV7-2 and TRBJ2-5, with 13 bases lining up with TRBD2. Written as DNA, the CDR3 is TGTGCCAGCAGCGAGACTAGCGGGAGGAGAGAGACCCAGTACTTC. This gives the protein CASSETSGRRETQYF.